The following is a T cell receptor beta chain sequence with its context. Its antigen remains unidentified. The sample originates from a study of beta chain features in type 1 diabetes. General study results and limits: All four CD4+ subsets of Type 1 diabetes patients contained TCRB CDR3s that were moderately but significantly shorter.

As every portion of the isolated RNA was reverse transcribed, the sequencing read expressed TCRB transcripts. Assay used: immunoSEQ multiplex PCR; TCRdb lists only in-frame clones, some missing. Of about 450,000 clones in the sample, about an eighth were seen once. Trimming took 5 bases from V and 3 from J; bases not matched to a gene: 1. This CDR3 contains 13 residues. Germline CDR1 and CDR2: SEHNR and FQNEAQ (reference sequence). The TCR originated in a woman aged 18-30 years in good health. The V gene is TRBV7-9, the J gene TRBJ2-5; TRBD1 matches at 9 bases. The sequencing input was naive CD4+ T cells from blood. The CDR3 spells CASSRTGEETQYF. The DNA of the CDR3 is TGTGCCAGCAGCCGGACAGGGGAAGAGACCCAGTACTTC.